Following are 25 T cell receptor beta chains from one sample sequenced in a study of molecular identifiers for immune sequencing clone quantification. Using its own MiXCR run on the PCR reads, TCRdb lists one record per CDR3 protein. This table holds about 640,000 distinct CDR3 sequences, just under 20% found once. Sequenced sample: naive CD8+ T cells from blood, with Jurkat cell RNA spiked in. This sample's subset: FACS-sorted CD8+CD4-CCR7+CD45RA+ naive T cells. The receptor source for this set is a human donor in good health. Some libraries in this study had Jurkat cell RNA spiked in.

The V and J genes are TRBV6-2 or TRBV6-3 and TRBJ2-1; D is possibly TRBD2 (5 bases). CDR1 MNHEY and CDR2 SVGEGT come from the germline V gene. Trimming stripped 4 bases from V and 1 base from J, with 14 bases between. This CDR3 contains 16 residues. In DNA form, the CDR3 reads TGTGCCAGCAGTTCCTTCGGACTTCTTTCCTACAATGAGCAGTTCTTC. It encodes CASSSFGLLSYNEQFF.

The V and J genes are TRBV5-6 and TRBJ2-5, with 9 bases identical to TRBD1. In germline, CDR1 is SGHDT, CDR2 YYEEEE. J was trimmed by 4 bases and V by 0 bases; bases with no gene match: 10. The CDR3 is 17 amino acids. The CDR3 is CASSLAVGTGLVETQYF. The CDR3 bases are TGTGCCAGCAGCTTGGCGGTCGGGACAGGGTTGGTAGAGACCCAGTACTTC.

This clonotype came up many times. The V call is TRBV7-6, the J call TRBJ2-3, with D hard to call. The CDR3 runs 16 residues. The V gene lost 4 bases and the J gene lost 2 bases, with 16 bases spanning the gap. CDR1 is SGHVS and CDR2 is FNYEAQ in the germline V gene. The CDR3 loop is CASSYRLRGDTDTQYF. The CDR3 DNA is TGTGCCAGCAGCTACCGTTTGCGCGGCGACACAGATACGCAGTATTTT.

This clonotype occurred many times. The chain combines TRBV7-9 with TRBJ2-3, with 11 bases that match TRBD2. The V gene's germline CDR1 is SEHNR and CDR2 FQNEAQ (reference sequence). Trimming took 6 bases from V and 11 from J; bases not matched to a gene: 13. This CDR3 contains 15 residues. The CDR3 spells CASSPSSGGSREQYF. The CDR3 DNA sequence: TGTGCCAGCAGTCCCTCTAGCGGGGGGTCTCGGGAGCAGTATTTT. Looking up the rest from reference TRBV7-9 and TRBJ2-3 gives the full variable domain: DTGVSQNPRHKITKRGQNVTFRCDPISEHNRLYWYRQTLGQGPEFLTYFQNEAQLEKSRLLSDRFSAERPKGSFSTLEIQRTEQGDSAMYLCASSPSSGGSREQYFGPGTRLTVL.

To note about this clonotype: An end of the junction does not agree with germline; a read error may underlie this. The V call is TRBV27, the J call TRBJ2-3; 9 bases line up with TRBD1. The CDR3 length is 16 residues. Per the germline V gene, CDR1 is MNHEY and CDR2 is SMNVEV (reference sequence). CDR3 region: CAGSSQGASFTDTQYF. DNA for the CDR3: TGTGCCGGCAGTTCACAGGGGGCCTCCTTCACAGATACGCAGTATTTT.

With regard to this clonotype: With a much larger clone just one base away, this may be a read error. The chain couples TRBV4-1 to TRBJ2-1; TRBD2 matches at 7 bases. CDR1 and CDR2 (germline): MGHRA, YSYEKL. The J segment lost 5 bases and the V segment lost 4 bases, leaving 11 bases of the junction unmatched. The CDR3 loop spans 16 amino acids. CDR3 nucleotides: TGCGCCAGCAGCCCAGGTCCAAGCGGGAACCACAATGAGCAGTTCTTC. It specifies CASSPGPSGNHNEQFF.

This clonotype was counted at least ten times. The chain links TRBV7-6 to TRBJ2-7; D might be TRBD2 (6 bases). Trimming took 4 bases from V and 3 from J, leaving 10 bases between them. Germline V lookup: CDR1 SGHVS, CDR2 FNYEAQ. This CDR3 is 13 amino acids long. CDR3 nucleotides: TGTGCCAGCAGCTACGACGGGGGCTACGAGCAGTACTTC. As protein: CASSYDGGYEQYF.

In this sample, this clonotype turned up a few times. The rearrangement joins TRBV12-3 or TRBV12-4 to TRBJ2-1; the match to TRBD2 covers 7 bases. This CDR3 has 15 amino acids. Trimming removed 6 bases from V and 4 bases from J; junction bases left unmatched: 9. The CDR3 here is CASSPYLRGYNEQFF. The CDR3 nucleotides read TGTGCCAGCAGCCCCTATTTGCGGGGGTACAATGAGCAGTTCTTC.

This clonotype was seen more than once but under ten times. This chain joins TRBV12-3 or TRBV12-4 and TRBJ1-3, with 9 bases lining up with TRBD1. J lost 7 bases, V lost 3 bases, and 4 bases had no gene match. The CDR3 runs 14 residues. CDR3 region: CASSLGQGSNTIYF. In DNA, the CDR3 is TGTGCCAGCAGTTTGGGACAGGGCAGCAACACCATATATTTT.

The chain couples TRBV6-2 or TRBV6-3 to TRBJ2-7; 9 bases line up with TRBD2. The V gene end was trimmed by 5 bases and the J gene end by 5 bases; junction bases not matched to a gene: 13. CDR1 is MNHEY and CDR2 is SVGEGT in the germline V gene. The CDR3 consists of 16 residues. The CDR3: CASSPFAVAGVDEQYF. The DNA for the CDR3 is TGTGCCAGCAGTCCCTTCGCGGTAGCGGGAGTAGACGAGCAGTACTTC.

The table lists this clonotype with many counts. This chain uses TRBV4-3 with TRBJ2-3; D gene uncertain. This CDR3 is built from 16 residues. Germline-derived CDR1 and CDR2 are LGHNA and YSLEER. Trimming cost V 0 bases and J 0 bases, with 10 bases left between them. CDR3 DNA sequence: TGCGCCAGCAGCCAAGATCGTCGAACTAGCACAGATACGCAGTATTTT. Translated, it gives CASSQDRRTSTDTQYF.

The gene calls are TRBV4-1 and TRBJ2-2; D is uncertain. Germline CDR1 MGHRA, CDR2 YSYEKL. V was cut by 0 bases and J by 0 bases, with 5 bases left in between. The CDR3 consists of 15 residues. The CDR3 reads CASSQDRPNTGELFF. CDR3 bases: TGCGCCAGCAGCCAAGATAGGCCGAACACCGGGGAGCTGTTTTTT.

Concerning this clonotype: This may arise from a read error, as a much more abundant clone is one base away. This chain links TRBV13 with TRBJ2-3, with D unresolved. The V end lost 5 bases, the J end lost 8 bases, and 11 bases lay between the germline ends. CDR1 PRHDT and CDR2 FYEKMQ come from the germline V gene (reference sequence). The CDR3 consists of 12 residues. The CDR3 loop reads CASSDNLGTQYF. The CDR3 DNA reads TGTGCCAGCAGCGACAATCTTGGTACGCAGTATTTT.

This clonotype was seen only a few times. This sequence joins TRBV15 and TRBJ2-7, with TRBD2 as a possible D gene (6 bases). V was pared by 0 bases and J by 3 bases, with 15 bases between. Germline V gene lookup returns CDR1 LNHNV and CDR2 YYDKDF (reference sequence). This CDR3 region has 16 residues. The CDR3 bases are TGTGCCACCAGCAGAGACGCAGGAGGGACGTTCTACGAGCAGTACTTC. It encodes CATSRDAGGTFYEQYF. Filled out from reference TRBV15 and TRBJ2-7, the complete variable domain reads DAMVIQNPRYQVTQFGKPVTLSCSQTLNHNVMYWYQQKSSQAPKLLFHYYDKDFNNEADTPDNFQSRRPNTSFCFLDIRSPGLGDTAMYLCATSRDAGGTFYEQYFGPGTRLTVT.

Comment on this clonotype: A much larger clone sits a single nucleotide away, making a read error possible. This chain uses TRBV6-5 with TRBJ1-1; 11 bases align to TRBD1. CDR1 is MNHEY, CDR2 SVGAGI, per germline. This CDR3 contains 15 residues. This CDR3 reads CASSGGTGGYTEASF. The CDR3 region has the DNA TGTGCCAGCAGTGGAGGGACAGGGGGATACACTGAAGCTTCCTTT.

The chain combines TRBV27 with TRBJ1-1; D is ambiguous. V was trimmed by 0 bases and J by 0 bases, leaving 11 bases between them. Germline CDR1 is MNHEY and CDR2 is SMNVEV (reference sequence). This CDR3 is built from 16 residues. This chain's CDR3 is CASSLSHDGMNTEAFF. The CDR3, as DNA: TGTGCCAGCAGTTTATCCCACGACGGAATGAACACTGAAGCTTTCTTT.

There are a few counts of this clonotype. The chain carries TRBV29-1 and TRBJ1-1; possibly TRBD1 for D (5 bases). This CDR3 has 13 amino acids. Deletions cut 6 bases from V and 1 base from J, with 12 bases between. CDR1 SQVTM and CDR2 ANQGSEA come from the germline V gene. The chain's CDR3 is CSVRGGENTEAFF. CDR3 coding DNA: TGCAGCGTCCGGGGAGGGGAGAACACTGAAGCTTTCTTT.

This clonotype was recorded a few times. CDR3: CASTTLAGGWETQYF. The CDR3 DNA is TGTGCCAGCACAACACTAGCGGGAGGATGGGAGACCCAGTACTTC. The genes are TRBV19 and TRBJ2-5, with 12 bases aligning to TRBD2. This CDR3 comprises 15 residues. Germline V gene data show CDR1 as LNHDA and CDR2 as SQIVND (reference sequence). Trimming removed 9 bases from V and 5 bases from J; junction bases left unmatched: 10.

This clonotype was detected many times. The V gene is TRBV28, the J gene TRBJ1-1; D gene unclear. Germline V gene sequence: CDR1 MDHEN, CDR2 SYDVKM. Trimming removed 3 bases from V and 0 bases from J, with 11 bases in between. The CDR3 contains 15 residues. CDR3 residues: CASSFILGLNTEAFF. The CDR3 coding sequence is TGTGCCAGCAGTTTTATTCTGGGCTTGAACACTGAAGCTTTCTTT.

The sample holds a few counts of this clonotype. This chain connects TRBV30 to TRBJ1-1; 10 bases are a match to TRBD1. Germline V gene data show CDR1 as GTSNPN and CDR2 as SVGIG (reference sequence). This CDR3 spans 16 amino acids. The V segment lost 1 base and the J segment 0 bases; nucleotides outside the gene matches: 5. The DNA for the CDR3 is TGTGCCTGGAGTGAGGGACAGGGGAGTATGAACACTGAAGCTTTCTTT. Translation: CAWSEGQGSMNTEAFF.

As regards this clonotype: At one of its ends the junction is not consistent with the germline gene, which may arise from a read error. The J gene is TRBJ1-1, the V gene TRBV28; D uncertain. Germline-derived CDR1 and CDR2 are MDHEN and SYDVKM. The CDR3 runs to 14 residues. The CDR3 coding sequence is TGTGCCAGCAGTTTTTGGCAAACGGGCACTGGAGCTTTCTTT. Protein product: CASSFWQTGTGAFF.

Ten or more counts support this clonotype. The chain has TRBV7-9 and TRBJ2-1, with D unclear. Looked up from germline, CDR1 is SEHNR and CDR2 is FQNEAQ (reference sequence). With 5 bases removed from V and 8 bases from J, the gap between germline ends came to 10 bases. This CDR3 region has 12 residues. The CDR3 reads CASSRFEDEQFF. For the CDR3, the DNA is TGTGCCAGCAGCCGATTTGAGGATGAGCAGTTCTTC. Complete variable domain (other parts from reference TRBV7-9 and TRBJ2-1): DTGVSQNPRHKITKRGQNVTFRCDPISEHNRLYWYRQTLGQGPEFLTYFQNEAQLEKSRLLSDRFSAERPKGSFSTLEIQRTEQGDSAMYLCASSRFEDEQFFGPGTRLTVL.

Concerning this clonotype itself: It may be a read error: a sequence one base away is much more abundant. The rearrangement links TRBV4-1 to TRBJ2-1, with D uncertain. The length of the CDR3 is 14 residues. Germline V CDR1 and CDR2: MGHRA, YSYEKL. DNA for the CDR3: TGCGCCAGCAGCCAAGATCTGAGAGACAATGAGCAGCTCTTC. Translation gives CASSQDLRDNEQLF.

At least ten counts were recorded for this clonotype. The chain recombines TRBV27 with TRBJ2-2; 8 nucleotides align to TRBD2. The J segment lost 5 bases and the V segment lost 0 bases, leaving 8 bases of the junction unmatched. Germline V gene lookup returns CDR1 MNHEY and CDR2 SMNVEV (reference sequence). The CDR3 is 17 amino acids. The CDR3 DNA reads TGTGCCAGCAGTTTATCTGACGGGAGGGCCAGTACCGGGGAGCTGTTTTTT. Translated, it gives CASSLSDGRASTGELFF.

The table lists this clonotype with many counts. The V and J genes are TRBV27 and TRBJ2-7, with 10 nucleotides matching TRBD2. V dropped 8 bases and J dropped 1; count of bases not matched to a gene: 11. Germline V lookup: CDR1 MNHEY, CDR2 SMNVEV (reference sequence). This CDR3 comprises 16 residues. CDR3: CASGPGTSAPSYEQYF. CDR3 in DNA: TGTGCCAGCGGTCCCGGGACTAGCGCCCCTTCCTACGAGCAGTACTTC.